Following are 13 T cell receptor beta chains from one sample sequenced in a study of shared clonotypes between healthy human individuals. Sequencing used immunoSEQ multiplex PCR; TCRdb keeps in-frame clones, though not all of them. The profile shows about 2.4 million clones, 80% to 95% of them singletons. The sequenced sample consisted of naive CD4+ T cells from PBMCs. Documented subset: CD45RA+ positively selected. These receptors were collected from a man between 18 and 35 years old in good health. Some clones in this sample may be carry-over from other donors' samples.

The chain couples TRBV28 to TRBJ2-7; 10 positions match TRBD2. The CDR3 totals 15 residues. Trimming removed 5 bases from V and 2 bases from J; junction bases left unmatched: 6. Germline CDR1 MDHEN, CDR2 SYDVKM. In DNA form, the CDR3 reads TGTGCCAGCAGTACCGGACTAGCGGTAACCTACGAGCAGTACTTC. Its protein is CASSTGLAVTYEQYF.

This chain connects TRBV5-1 to TRBJ2-7; TRBD1 is a possible D gene (5 bases). The germline V gene has CDR1 SGHRS and CDR2 YFSETQ. Trimming left V 3 bases short and J 2 bases short, with 12 bases between. The CDR3 is made up of 14 amino acids. The CDR3, as DNA: TGCGCCAGCAGCTCCGAATGGGGCACCTACGAGCAGTACTTC. Translation: CASSSEWGTYEQYF.

This clone is a singleton in its sample. This chain links TRBV7-2 with TRBJ2-1; 7 positions agree with TRBD2. J gave up 7 bases and V 3 bases, and 6 bases lay outside the gene matches. Germline CDR1 SGHTA, CDR2 FQGNSA. There are 14 residues in the CDR3. The CDR3 nucleotides read TGTGCCAGCAGCTTCTGGCGGGAGTCGAATGAGCAGTTCTTC. Translating it yields CASSFWRESNEQFF.

This chain links TRBV28 with TRBJ2-5; TRBD2 might be the D (6 bases). Germline loops: CDR1 MDHEN, CDR2 SYDVKM. Trimming left V 3 bases short and J 5 bases short, with 16 bases between. The length of the CDR3 is 15 residues. CDR3 protein: CASSFVGGVAETQYF. The DNA of the CDR3 is TGTGCCAGCAGTTTTGTGGGCGGGGTCGCGGAGACCCAGTACTTC.

The count of this clone is one. Other DNA sequences of this sample code for an identical CDR3. This chain links TRBV7-2 with TRBJ2-1; D remains unclear. Germline values: CDR1 SGHTA, CDR2 FQGNSA. V lost 1 base and J 5 bases, leaving 6 bases between the germline ends. This CDR3 has 13 amino acids. This CDR3 reads CASSLVRDNEQFF. The DNA for the CDR3 is TGTGCCAGCAGCTTAGTCCGGGACAATGAGCAGTTCTTC.

V usage is TRBV28 and J usage is TRBJ2-1; the match to TRBD1 covers 9 bases. The CDR3 totals 15 residues. CDR1 is MDHEN and CDR2 is SYDVKM in the germline V gene. With V trimmed by 7 bases and J by 4 bases, 8 bases remained unmatched. The CDR3 bases are TGTGCCAGCATCGAGGGACAGGGTGGGTACAATGAGCAGTTCTTC. Its translation: CASIEGQGGYNEQFF. Based on the CDR3 plus reference TRBV28 and TRBJ2-1, the full variable domain is DVKVTQSSRYLVKRTGEKVFLECVQDMDHENMFWYRQDPGLGLRLIYFSYDVKMKEKGDIPEGYSVSREKKERFSLILESASTNQTSMYLCASIEGQGGYNEQFFGPGTRLTVL.

This clone was picked up one time. The V call is TRBV4-1, the J call TRBJ2-3, with 13 bases aligning to TRBD2. The CDR3 spans 16 residues. Germline V CDR1 and CDR2: MGHRA, YSYEKL. With 2 bases clipped from V and 2 bases from J, the junction kept 1 base outside the gene matches. The CDR3 here is CASSQTSGRVTDTQYF. CDR3 DNA: TGCGCCAGCAGCCAAACTAGCGGGAGGGTCACAGATACGCAGTATTTT.

The V gene is TRBV7-2, the J gene TRBJ2-4; 8 positions agree with TRBD1. From germline, CDR1 is SGHTA and CDR2 FQGNSA. Trimming removed 5 bases from V and 6 bases from J; junction bases left unmatched: 6. The CDR3 loop spans 14 amino acids. The CDR3 sequence: CASSIRQGRNIQYF. The CDR3 DNA is TGTGCCAGCAGCATCAGACAGGGGCGAAACATTCAGTACTTC.

The chain recombines TRBV18 with TRBJ2-7; D tentatively fits TRBD1 or TRBD2 (5 bases each). V was clipped by 8 bases and J by 3 bases, with 17 bases between them. The CDR3 spans 14 residues. Germline V lookup: CDR1 KGHSH, CDR2 LQKENI. DNA of the CDR3: TGTGCCAGCCCTAGCCCTGGGGGTGGCTACGAGCAGTACTTC. Its translation is CASPSPGGGYEQYF.

The chain carries TRBV9 and TRBJ1-3; no clear D gene. Looked up from germline, CDR1 is SGDLS and CDR2 is YYNGEE. The CDR3 is 16 residues long. The V end lost 3 bases, the J end lost 0 bases, and 13 bases lay between the germline ends. The CDR3 spells CASSAGRPSSGNTIYF. The CDR3 DNA reads TGTGCCAGCAGCGCCGGACGGCCGAGCTCTGGAAACACCATATATTTT.

The chain recombines TRBV6-1 with TRBJ2-2; either TRBD1 or TRBD2 may supply D (5 bases each). CDR3 length: 15 residues. V was cut by 6 bases and J by 2 bases, with 13 bases left in between. Germline V gene data show CDR1 as MNHNS and CDR2 as SASEGT. The CDR3 DNA reads TGTGCCAGCAGGCCTTGGGGACCTAACACCGGGGAGCTGTTTTTT. Encoded protein: CASRPWGPNTGELFF.

This chain uses TRBV7-2 with TRBJ2-5; 8 bases agree with TRBD2. Trimming at V came to 5 bases and at J to 1 base, leaving 9 bases not matched to a gene. Germline assignment: CDR1 SGHTA and CDR2 FQGNSA. The length of the CDR3 is 16 residues. The CDR3 coding sequence is TGTGCCAGCAGCATCTCACGGGGGGGATCCCAAGAGACCCAGTACTTC. Its protein is CASSISRGGSQETQYF. Variable domain in full (rest from reference TRBV7-2 and TRBJ2-5): GAGVSQSPSNKVTEKGKDVELRCDPISGHTALYWYRQSLGQGLEFLIYFQGNSAPDKSGLPSDRFSAERTGGSVSTLTIQRTQQEDSAVYLCASSISRGGSQETQYFGPGTRLLVL.

The CDR3 loop is CASSQWGQDYGYTF. The CDR3 nucleotides read TGTGCCAGCAGCCAATGGGGACAGGACTATGGCTACACCTTC. The chain carries TRBV16 and TRBJ1-2; 8 nucleotides agree with TRBD1. The V gene end was trimmed by 1 base and the J gene end by 3 bases; junction bases not matched to a gene: 1. Germline V lookup: CDR1 KGHSY, CDR2 FQNENV. The CDR3 covers 14 residues.